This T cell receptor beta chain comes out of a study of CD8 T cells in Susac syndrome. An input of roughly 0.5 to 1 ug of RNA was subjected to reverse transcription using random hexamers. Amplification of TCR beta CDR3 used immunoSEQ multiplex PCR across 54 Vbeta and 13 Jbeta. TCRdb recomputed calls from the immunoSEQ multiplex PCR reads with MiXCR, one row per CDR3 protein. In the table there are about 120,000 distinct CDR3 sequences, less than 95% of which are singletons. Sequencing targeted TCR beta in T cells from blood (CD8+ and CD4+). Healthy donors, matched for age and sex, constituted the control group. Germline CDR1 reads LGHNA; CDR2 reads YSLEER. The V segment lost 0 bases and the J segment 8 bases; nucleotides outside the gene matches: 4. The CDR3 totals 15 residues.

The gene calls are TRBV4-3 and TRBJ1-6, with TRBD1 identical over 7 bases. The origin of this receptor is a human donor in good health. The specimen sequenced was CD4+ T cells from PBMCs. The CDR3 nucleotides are TGCGCCAGCAGCCAAGAAGCCAGGGGGGATTCACCCCTCCACTTT. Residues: CASSQEARGDSPLHF.